Listed below are T cell receptor beta chains from one sample, sequenced in a study of blood T cells in healthy people across ages. TCRdb used MiXCR to reprocess the 5' RACE reads, holding one entry per CDR3 protein. The sample shows fewer than 750,000 distinct CDR3 sequences, roughly 48% of them seen only once. Source material: blood. The origin of the receptors is a man older than 75 in good health. Each CDR3 is given with its conserved first and last residue. Each record gives: D gene, J gene, V gene, clone size, CDR3 DNA, CDR3 protein. The D gene is left open where the match is weak. Some rows mark clone size as missing; the rest say once, few, many or name a class of expanded clone.

D: -
J: TRBJ2-7
V: TRBV7-2
size: -
DNA: TGTGCCAGCAGCTTAGGGGTAAACTACGAGCAGTACTTC
CDR3: CASSLGVNYEQYF

D: TRBD1
J: TRBJ2-3
V: TRBV29-1
size: -
DNA: TGCAGCGTTCGCCGGGACAGGGGTTTCATGGATACGCAGTATTTT
CDR3: CSVRRDRGFMDTQYF

D: TRBD1
J: TRBJ2-5
V: TRBV11-2
size: -
DNA: TGTGCCAGCAGCACAGGGGGCGGGGAAGAGACCCAGTACTTC
CDR3: CASSTGGGEETQYF

D: TRBD2
J: TRBJ2-7
V: TRBV25-1
size: -
DNA: TGTGCCAGCATTGGACTAGCGGGAGGGATTGCCACCTTGCACGAGCAGTACTTC
CDR3: CASIGLAGGIATLHEQYF

D: TRBD2
J: TRBJ2-1
V: TRBV20-1
size: -
DNA: TGCAGTGCTAGCAGGACTAGCGGGGGGGCCAATGAGCAGTTCTTC
CDR3: CSASRTSGGANEQFF

D: TRBD1
J: TRBJ2-5
V: TRBV4-1
size: -
DNA: TGCGCCAGCAGCCAATTTGCCCCGGGACAGGGGGAAGAGACCCAGTACTTC
CDR3: CASSQFAPGQGEETQYF

D: -
J: TRBJ1-1
V: TRBV6-2/TRBV6-3
size: -
DNA: TGTGCCAGCAGTCCTAACCGTCCGCGGGAGACTGAAGCTTTCTTT
CDR3: CASSPNRPRETEAFF

D: -
J: TRBJ1-2
V: TRBV20-1
size: -
DNA: TGCAGTGCTAGAGATAAGGGGAGAGGAGGGAACTATGGCTACACCTTC
CDR3: CSARDKGRGGNYGYTF

D: TRBD1
J: TRBJ1-4
V: TRBV6-6
size: -
DNA: TGTGCCAGCAGTTACAGGGGGCATGAAAAGCTGTTTTTT
CDR3: CASSYRGHEKLFF

D: TRBD1
J: TRBJ2-1
V: TRBV7-3
size: few
DNA: TGTGCCAGCAGCTCACCGGGACAGGCCTACAATGAGCAGTTCTTC
CDR3: CASSSPGQAYNEQFF

D: TRBD2
J: TRBJ2-3
V: TRBV4-1
size: -
DNA: TGCGTCAGCAGCCTACTAGCGGAGCTTAGATTAGATACGCAGTATTTT
CDR3: CVSSLLAELRLDTQYF

D: -
J: TRBJ2-1
V: TRBV4-1
size: few
DNA: TGCGCCAGCAGCCAAGATCGGTTAGGCAGGGTGGACAATGAGCAGTTCTTC
CDR3: CASSQDRLGRVDNEQFF